The 16 T cell receptor beta chains below come from one sample, sequenced in a study of T cell repertoires in aging, cancer and after chemotherapy. Multiplex touch-down PCR with TRB-A/B primers amplified rearranged V-D-J TRB sequences. Each CDR3 protein is one row after TCRdb ran MiXCR on the multiplex PCR reads. The data hold 2,100 or so distinct CDR3 sequences, with about a third observed a single time. Peripheral blood genomic DNA, not sorted cells or RNA, was the template. Sequencing was performed on blood. The receptors stem from a human donor in good health.

This clonotype was counted only a few times. The CDR3 bases are TGTGCCTGGAGCCGGACCCTTTCGGTTTCAGGCTATGGCTACACCTTC. Protein product: CAWSRTLSVSGYGYTF. The genes are TRBV30 and TRBJ1-2; no reliable D call. The V and J ends lost 3 bases and 4 bases respectively, with 21 bases between them. CDR1 and CDR2 from the germline V gene are GTSNPN and SVGIG (reference sequence). The CDR3 spans 16 residues. The entire variable domain, with the rest obtained from reference TRBV30 and TRBJ1-2, is as follows: SQTIHQWPATLVQPVGSPLSLECTVEGTSNPNLYWYRQAAGRGLQLLFYSVGIGQISSEVPQNLSASRPQDRQFILSSKKLLLSDSGFYLCAWSRTLSVSGYGYTFGSGTRLTVV.

This sequence joins TRBV12-5 and TRBJ2-2, with 7 bases aligning to TRBD2. V gave up 0 bases and J gave up 3 bases; unmatched junction bases: 4. The CDR3 loop spans 16 amino acids. The germline V gene encodes CDR1 LGHNT and CDR2 FRNRAP. CDR3 in amino acids: CASGLVLGGYTGELFF. The CDR3 nucleotides are TGTGCTAGTGGTTTGGTACTCGGGGGGTACACCGGGGAGCTGTTTTTT.

The V call is TRBV18, the J call TRBJ2-5, with D uncertain. This CDR3 has 18 amino acids. Germline CDR1 KGHSH, CDR2 LQKENI. V was cut by 3 bases and J by 5 bases, with 25 bases left in between. The CDR3 region has the DNA TGTGCCAGCTCACCGATTCCCTCCCTTGGACCTGGCCGGGAGACCCAGTACTTC. Amino acids: CASSPIPSLGPGRETQYF.

This clonotype was seen more than once but under ten times. The chain employs TRBV6-5 and TRBJ2-7; 8 bases map to TRBD2. CDR1 and CDR2 (germline): MNHEY, SVGAGI. The junction had 3 bases not matched to a gene; V was cut back by 0 bases and J by 2 bases. The CDR3 totals 15 residues. The CDR3 loop reads CASSYSSGGPYEQYF. In DNA, the CDR3 is TGTGCCAGCAGTTACTCGAGCGGGGGTCCCTACGAGCAGTACTTC.

This chain connects TRBV6-4 to TRBJ2-1; unclear D gene. CDR3 length equals 15 residues. Trimming removed 5 bases at V and 0 bases at J, with 11 bases between. Germline V gene sequence: CDR1 MRHNA, CDR2 SNTAGT. The CDR3 nucleotides are TGTGCCAGCAGTAAGGAACGGAGCTCCTACAATGAGCAGTTCTTC. Translating it yields CASSKERSSYNEQFF.

The V and J genes are TRBV15 and TRBJ2-7; 11 positions match TRBD2. This CDR3 has 15 amino acids. V shed 5 bases, J shed 3 bases, and the junction held 6 bases outside the gene matches. Germline V CDR1 and CDR2: LNHNV, YYDKDF (reference sequence). CDR3 coding DNA: TGTGCCACCAGCCGGGGACTAGCGGAAGGCTACGAGCAGTACTTC. Amino acid sequence: CATSRGLAEGYEQYF. The entire variable domain, with the rest obtained from reference TRBV15 and TRBJ2-7, is as follows: DAMVIQNPRYQVTQFGKPVTLSCSQTLNHNVMYWYQQKSSQAPKLLFHYYDKDFNNEADTPDNFQSRRPNTSFCFLDIRSPGLGDTAMYLCATSRGLAEGYEQYFGPGTRLTVT.

This clonotype was counted only a few times. This chain uses TRBV15 with TRBJ2-1; 9 bases fit TRBD2. The CDR3 runs to 16 residues. With V trimmed by 5 bases and J by 7 bases, 12 bases remained unmatched. Germline V CDR1 and CDR2: LNHNV, YYDKDF (reference sequence). The CDR3 DNA is TGTGCCACCAGCGGGGAAGTAGCGGGAGTACGGAATGAGCAGTTCTTC. Protein: CATSGEVAGVRNEQFF.

By proportion, this clonotype is large. This sequence joins TRBV19 and TRBJ2-1; 8 bases map to TRBD2. Germline V gene sequence: CDR1 LNHDA, CDR2 SQIVND (reference sequence). V gave up 3 bases and J gave up 1 base; unmatched junction bases: 2. This CDR3 has 15 amino acids. The CDR3 spells CASSIVAGSYNEQFF. The CDR3 nucleotides are TGTGCCAGTAGTATCGTAGCGGGATCCTACAATGAGCAGTTCTTC.

Regarding this clonotype: An end of the junction differs from the germline gene, which may be a read error. The chain is built from TRBV4-3 and TRBJ2-2; D not certain. In germline, CDR1 is LGHNA, CDR2 YSLEER. CDR3 length: 15 residues. The CDR3 nucleotides read TGTGCCAGCAGCCAAGGACCGACGAACACCGGGGAGCTGTTTTTT. Its translation is CASSQGPTNTGELFF.

The chain recombines TRBV29-1 with TRBJ2-1; the D gene is possibly TRBD2 (7 bases). CDR3 length: 14 amino acids. The V end lost 6 bases, the J end lost 7 bases, and 19 bases lay between the germline ends. Germline-derived CDR1 and CDR2 are SQVTM and ANQGSEA. For the CDR3, the DNA is TGCAGCGTGGGAGCGCGGGGGCTGGGGAATGAGCAGTTCTTC. Translated, it gives CSVGARGLGNEQFF.

This clonotype was seen a few times. The V gene is TRBV10-3, the J gene TRBJ1-5; D may be TRBD1 (6 bases). Germline values: CDR1 ENHRY, CDR2 SYGVKD. V was trimmed by 4 bases and J by 3 bases, leaving 16 bases between them. The CDR3 spans 16 residues. CDR3 nucleotides: TGTGCCATCAGTGGAGGGGTAGGGGGGAACAATCAGCCCCAGCATTTT. Amino acid sequence: CAISGGVGGNNQPQHF.

V and J are TRBV5-1 and TRBJ1-2; TRBD1 matches at 8 bases. The length of the CDR3 is 13 residues. V gave up 7 bases and J gave up 6 bases; unmatched junction bases: 8. In germline, CDR1 is SGHRS, CDR2 YFSETQ. CDR3 DNA: TGCGCCAGCTCGCCGACAGGGGAAAATGGCTACACCTTC. It translates to CASSPTGENGYTF.

This clonotype is labeled medium-sized. The chain couples TRBV10-3 to TRBJ2-2; tentatively, D is TRBD2 (5 bases). From germline, CDR1 is ENHRY and CDR2 SYGVKD. The ends were cut back, 9 bases at V and 5 bases at J, with 16 bases in the middle. CDR3 length equals 14 residues. Here the CDR3 reads CAMQALPGTGELFF. DNA for the CDR3: TGTGCCATGCAGGCACTCCCGGGGACCGGGGAGCTGTTTTTT.

This clonotype is labeled as medium-sized. This chain uses TRBV30 with TRBJ2-1; D not certain. V lost 0 bases, J lost 8 bases, and 8 bases lay in between. The CDR3 consists of 12 residues. In germline, CDR1 is GTSNPN, CDR2 SVGIG (reference sequence). The DNA of the CDR3 is TGTGCCTGGAGTGTACCTGGATATGAGCAGTTCTTC. Translating it yields CAWSVPGYEQFF.

This clonotype has only a few counts. The chain links TRBV28 to TRBJ2-2; 11 positions agree with TRBD2. CDR1 and CDR2 (germline): MDHEN, SYDVKM. After removal of 4 bases from V and 1 base from J, the junction contained 11 bases not matched to a gene. The CDR3 has 19 residues. For the CDR3, the DNA is TGTGCCAGCAGTTCCGGTACCCCAACTAGCGGGAGGAACACCGGGGAGCTGTTTTTT. Amino acid sequence: CASSSGTPTSGRNTGELFF.

This clonotype is deemed medium-sized (0.01 to 0.1%). The chain employs TRBV19 and TRBJ2-5, with TRBD2 matching 8 bases. V was clipped by 6 bases and J by 5 bases; unmatched bases: 8. The germline gives CDR1 LNHDA, CDR2 SQIVND (reference sequence). The CDR3 spans 14 residues. As DNA, the CDR3 is TGTGCCAGTAGGTTCGTAGCGGGAATCGAGACCCAGTACTTC. Translated, it gives CASRFVAGIETQYF. Drawing the rest from reference TRBV19 and TRBJ2-5, the complete variable domain is DGGITQSPKYLFRKEGQNVTLSCEQNLNHDAMYWYRQDPGQGLRLIYYSQIVNDFQKGDIAEGYSVSREKKESFPLTVTSAQKNPTAFYLCASRFVAGIETQYFGPGTRLLVL.